This T cell receptor beta chain was profiled in a study of blood T cell repertoires in COVID-19. Study members were between about 18 and 100 years old and lived in approximately 25 US regions. Each participant's cohort was designated according to participant-reported clinical history. Under the authors' procedure: Nucleated cell counts were estimated from reference gene primer amplification. The assay was immunoSEQ multiplex PCR, and TCRdb's table has in-frame clones only and misses some. V, J and clone size derive from that table, while D and trimming were established from the DNA sequence. The sample contains under 150,000 clones, approximately 86% of which appear only once. Germline CDR1 is SGHAT and CDR2 is FQNNGV. This CDR3 has 15 residues. With 3 bases removed from V and 0 bases from J, the gap between germline ends came to 6 bases.

This receptor was obtained from a woman between 50 and 59 years old who had recovered from COVID-19. What was sequenced was PBMCs or T cells enriched from blood (not recorded which). The chain has TRBV11-2 and TRBJ1-6; no clear D. The CDR3 coding sequence is TGTGCCAGCAGCTTGGAGAGCTCCTATAATTCACCCCTCCACTTT. This encodes CASSLESSYNSPLHF.